The 2 T cell receptor beta chains below were found in one sample sequenced in a study of vaccination and CD4 T cells after COVID-19. The treatment: roughly 10-day PBMC culture with coronavirus spike peptide pools or control peptides (ViraFEST assay). An unexposed donor provided the CD4+ T cells, which were collected before the COVID-19 pandemic (2011-2018). No antigen is known for these receptors. Cultured CD4+ T-cell DNA underwent Oncomine TCR Beta short-read sequencing. TCRdb recomputed calls from the PCR reads with MiXCR, one row per CDR3 protein. The sample consists of roughly 1,300 distinct CDR3 sequences, roughly 12% of them appearing once. Sequencing was carried out using CD4+ T cells from blood, cultured in vitro. These receptors were taken from a human donor in good health.

This clonotype is medium-sized within its sample. The gene calls are TRBV20-1 and TRBJ2-5; D may match TRBD1 or TRBD2 (5 bases each). This CDR3 has 14 amino acids. The germline gives CDR1 DFQATT, CDR2 SNEGSKA (reference sequence). The V and J ends lost 3 bases and 1 base respectively, with 12 bases between them. CDR3 residues: CSARDIGTQETQYF. CDR3 in DNA: TGCAGTGCTAGGGACATAGGGACCCAAGAGACCCAGTACTTC.

This clonotype rates as medium-sized. The V gene is TRBV6-1, the J gene TRBJ2-7, with TRBD1 matching 7 bases. The V gene's germline CDR1 is MNHNS and CDR2 SASEGT. The trim removed 4 bases at V and 0 bases at J, leaving 3 bases unmatched. There are 14 residues in the CDR3. The CDR3 bases are TGTGCCAGCAGTGGGGACAGTGACTCCTACGAGCAGTACTTC. Its protein is CASSGDSDSYEQYF.